Listed here are 9 T cell receptor beta chains from one sample, sequenced in a study of cytomegalovirus exposure and HLA in healthy donors. 60 Vbeta and 13 Jbeta primers were used in PCR. Sequencing was performed with immunoSEQ multiplex PCR; in TCRdb, only in-frame clones are kept and a portion is missing. The table lists over 120,000 clones, around 75% of them singletons, with over 6.5% in the top ten. Material for sequencing was PBMCs. The receptors shown here come from a man aged 25-45 years in good health and CMV-seronegative.

The V and J genes are TRBV10-3 and TRBJ1-3; D call uncertain. CDR1 and CDR2 (germline): ENHRY, SYGVKD. This CDR3 spans 15 amino acids. Trimming stripped 5 bases from V and 7 bases from J, with 18 bases between. The CDR3: CAISSGLLERNTIYF. CDR3 in DNA: TGTGCCATCAGTTCGGGCCTTTTAGAGCGGAACACCATATATTTT.

The chain couples TRBV19 to TRBJ1-1, with 9 bases fitting TRBD1. V was clipped by 6 bases and J by 6 bases; unmatched bases: 8. CDR3 length: 14 residues. Germline V gene data show CDR1 as LNHDA and CDR2 as SQIVND (reference sequence). The CDR3 coding sequence is TGTGCCAGTAGCCAACAGGGGGCCGGGGCTGAAGCTTTCTTT. This encodes CASSQQGAGAEAFF.

The sample holds one count of this clone. The chain links TRBV14 to TRBJ2-3, with D tentatively TRBD2 (6 bases). From germline, CDR1 is SGHDN and CDR2 FVKESK. Trimming cost V 4 bases and J 3 bases, with 23 bases left between them. The CDR3 contains 18 residues. CDR3 loop: CASSLHRSSGVGTDTQYF. CDR3 bases: TGTGCCAGCAGCCTACACCGGAGTAGCGGAGTTGGGACAGATACGCAGTATTTT. The complete variable domain, with remaining parts taken from reference TRBV14 and TRBJ2-3, reads EAGVTQFPSHSVIEKGQTVTLRCDPISGHDNLYWYRRVMGKEIKFLLHFVKESKQDESGMPNNRFLAERTGGTYSTLKVQPAELEDSGVYFCASSLHRSSGVGTDTQYFGPGTRLTVL.

This chain joins TRBV2 and TRBJ1-3; 8 nucleotides match TRBD1. This CDR3 is built from 14 residues. J gave up 2 bases and V 6 bases, and 3 bases lay outside the gene matches. CDR1 and CDR2 from the germline V gene are SNHLY and FYNNEI. The CDR3 loop is CASSVQGAGNTIYF. DNA for the CDR3: TGTGCCAGCAGCGTACAGGGGGCTGGAAACACCATATATTTT.

The chain joins TRBV7-3 to TRBJ2-6; 9 nucleotides match TRBD1. The J segment lost 10 bases and the V segment lost 5 bases, leaving 15 bases of the junction unmatched. CDR1 is SGHTA and CDR2 is FQGTGA in the germline V gene. The CDR3 covers 17 residues. This chain's CDR3 is CASSPTGQGFSINVLTF. In DNA form, the CDR3 reads TGTGCCAGCAGCCCGACGGGACAGGGATTCTCCATTAACGTCCTGACTTTC.

In this sample, this clone turned up a few times. V is TRBV30 and J is TRBJ2-6; D possibly corresponds to TRBD1 (6 bases). Trimming left V 5 bases short and J 3 bases short, with 11 bases between. This CDR3 has 14 residues. Germline V CDR1 and CDR2: GTSNPN, SVGIG (reference sequence). Here the CDR3 DNA reads TGTGCCTGGTTACAGGGACGTGGGGCCAACGTCCTGACTTTC. Amino acid sequence: CAWLQGRGANVLTF.

This chain uses TRBV5-1 with TRBJ1-5; 9 bases agree with TRBD1. Per germline, CDR1 SGHRS and CDR2 YFSETQ. This CDR3 is 15 amino acids long. With V trimmed by 4 bases and J by 4 bases, 6 bases remained unmatched. CDR3 region: CASSLSGTGNQPQHF. Written as DNA, the CDR3 is TGCGCCAGCAGCCTATCCGGGACAGGGAATCAGCCCCAGCATTTT.

This clone appeared a single time. The chain employs TRBV9 and TRBJ2-5; D unclear. Trimming shortened V by 0 bases and J by 11 bases, and 20 bases separated the two germline ends. CDR3 length equals 15 residues. CDR1 SGDLS and CDR2 YYNGEE come from the germline V gene. CDR3 sequence reads: CASSVGHGERQEQYF. The CDR3 nucleotides read TGTGCCAGCAGCGTAGGACACGGCGAGAGACAAGAGCAGTACTTC. Variable domain in full (rest from reference TRBV9 and TRBJ2-5): DSGVTQTPKHLITATGQRVTLRCSPRSGDLSVYWYQQSLDQGLQFLIQYYNGEERAKGNILERFSAQQFPDLHSELNLSSLELGDSALYFCASSVGHGERQEQYFGPGTRLLVL.

The V gene is TRBV5-6, the J gene TRBJ2-4; TRBD1 agrees at 11 bases. V lost 4 bases to trimming and J lost 7 bases; unmatched junction nucleotides: 4. Germline CDR1 SGHDT, CDR2 YYEEEE. The CDR3 runs 14 residues. This CDR3 reads CASSAGQGANIQYF. The DNA for the CDR3 is TGTGCCAGCAGCGCTGGACAGGGGGCTAACATTCAGTACTTC.